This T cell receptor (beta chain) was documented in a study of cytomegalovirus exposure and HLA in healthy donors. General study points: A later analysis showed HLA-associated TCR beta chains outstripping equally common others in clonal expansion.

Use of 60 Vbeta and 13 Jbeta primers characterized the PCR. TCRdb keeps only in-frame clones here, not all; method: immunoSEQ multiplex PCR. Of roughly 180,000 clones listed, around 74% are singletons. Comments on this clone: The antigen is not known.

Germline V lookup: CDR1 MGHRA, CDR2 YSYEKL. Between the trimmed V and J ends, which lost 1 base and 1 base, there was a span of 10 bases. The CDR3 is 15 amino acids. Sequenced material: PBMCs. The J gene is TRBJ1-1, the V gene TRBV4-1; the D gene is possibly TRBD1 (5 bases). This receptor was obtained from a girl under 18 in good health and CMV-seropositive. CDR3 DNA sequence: TGCGCCAGCAGCCAAGGTAGGACAACGAACACTGAAGCTTTCTTT. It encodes CASSQGRTTNTEAFF.